The clone carrying this TCR beta chain was seen a few times. Its antigen is still unknown. Each CDR3 protein gets one entry after TCRdb re-called the 5' RACE reads with MiXCR. The sample contains a few hundred thousand distinct CDR3 sequences, 25% of which appear only once. The sample comes from a study of T-cell memory formation after mild COVID-19. Whole-study findings and limits: Of the contracting clones, CD4+ ones lay mainly in CM and EM, and CD8+ ones in EMRA. From day 15 to 85, contracting clones were balanced between CD4 and CD8, whereas later expanders leaned toward CD4+.

Unmatched junction bases numbered 8, after V lost 2 bases and J lost 2 bases. This CDR3 is 18 amino acids long. This sequence joins TRBV12-3 or TRBV12-4 and TRBJ2-3, with 12 bases aligning to TRBD2. What was sequenced was PBMCs or a T cell subset sorted from them (not recorded which). This sequence originates from an adult woman who had mild COVID-19 (a few samples of this study predate the infection). Cell type and time point are not known. The CDR3 nucleotides are TGTGCCAGCAGTTTACAAGGACTAGCGGGATATTACACAGATACGCAGTATTTT. Its translation is CASSLQGLAGYYTDTQYF.